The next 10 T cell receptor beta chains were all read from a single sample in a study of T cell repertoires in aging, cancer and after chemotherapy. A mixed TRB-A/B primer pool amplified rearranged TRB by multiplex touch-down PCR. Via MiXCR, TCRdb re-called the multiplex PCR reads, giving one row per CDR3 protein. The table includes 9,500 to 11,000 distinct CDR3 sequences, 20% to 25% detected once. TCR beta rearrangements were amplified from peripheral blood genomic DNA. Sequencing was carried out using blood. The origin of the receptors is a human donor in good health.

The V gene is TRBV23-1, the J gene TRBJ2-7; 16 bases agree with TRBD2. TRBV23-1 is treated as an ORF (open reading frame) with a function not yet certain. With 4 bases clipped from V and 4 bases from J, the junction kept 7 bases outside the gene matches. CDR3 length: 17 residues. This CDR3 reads CASSRSGTSGRGYEQYF. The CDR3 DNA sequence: TGCGCCAGCAGTCGTTCCGGGACTAGCGGGAGGGGATACGAGCAGTACTTC.

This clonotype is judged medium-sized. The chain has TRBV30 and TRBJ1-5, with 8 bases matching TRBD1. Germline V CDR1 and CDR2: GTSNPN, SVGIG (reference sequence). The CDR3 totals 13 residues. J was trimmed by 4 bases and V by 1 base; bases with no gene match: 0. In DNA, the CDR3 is TGTGCCTGGAGTGGACAGGGGAATCAGCCCCAGCATTTT. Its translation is CAWSGQGNQPQHF.

The CDR3: CASNFRASWGRSPLHF. Written as DNA, the CDR3 is TGTGCCAGCAATTTTAGGGCCTCCTGGGGTAGGTCACCCCTCCACTTT. The rearrangement joins TRBV12-3 or TRBV12-4 to TRBJ1-6, with D unresolved. The CDR3 is 16 amino acids. V was shortened by 7 bases and J by 10 bases, with 23 bases between the two germline ends.

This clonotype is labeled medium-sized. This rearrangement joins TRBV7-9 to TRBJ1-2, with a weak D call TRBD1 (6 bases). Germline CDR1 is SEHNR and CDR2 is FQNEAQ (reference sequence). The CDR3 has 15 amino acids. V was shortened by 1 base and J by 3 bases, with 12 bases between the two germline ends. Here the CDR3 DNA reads TGTGCCAGCAGCTTAGGTCGGGGGCTCGACTATGGCTACACCTTC. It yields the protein CASSLGRGLDYGYTF.

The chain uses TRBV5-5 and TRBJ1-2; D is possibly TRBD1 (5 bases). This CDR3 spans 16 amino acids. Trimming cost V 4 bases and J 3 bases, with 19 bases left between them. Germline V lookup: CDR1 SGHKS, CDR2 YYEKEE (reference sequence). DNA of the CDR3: TGTGCCAGCAGCCCCTATACGTCGGGGCCGGACTATGGCTACACCTTC. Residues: CASSPYTSGPDYGYTF.

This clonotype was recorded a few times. The CDR3 loop reads CASSNNRGGTDTQYF. Here the CDR3 DNA reads TGTGCCAGCAGCAATAACAGGGGGGGAACAGATACGCAGTATTTT. V and J are TRBV12-3 or TRBV12-4 and TRBJ2-3; TRBD1 is a possible D gene (8 bases). This CDR3 is 15 amino acids long. V lost 6 bases to trimming and J lost 3 bases, with 16 bases between them.

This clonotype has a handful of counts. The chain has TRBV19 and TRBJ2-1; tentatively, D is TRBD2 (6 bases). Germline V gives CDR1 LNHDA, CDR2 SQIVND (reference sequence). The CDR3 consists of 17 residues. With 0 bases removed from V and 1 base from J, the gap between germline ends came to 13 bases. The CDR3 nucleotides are TGTGCCAGTAGTATAGATCGCGCGGAGGGGTCCTACAATGAGCAGTTCTTC. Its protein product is CASSIDRAEGSYNEQFF.

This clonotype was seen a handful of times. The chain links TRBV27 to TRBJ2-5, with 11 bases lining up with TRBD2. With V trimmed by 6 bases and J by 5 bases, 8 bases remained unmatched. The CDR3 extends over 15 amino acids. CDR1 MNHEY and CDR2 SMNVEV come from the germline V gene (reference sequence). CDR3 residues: CASSADSGRDETQYF. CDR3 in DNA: TGTGCCAGCAGCGCGGATAGCGGGAGGGACGAGACCCAGTACTTC.

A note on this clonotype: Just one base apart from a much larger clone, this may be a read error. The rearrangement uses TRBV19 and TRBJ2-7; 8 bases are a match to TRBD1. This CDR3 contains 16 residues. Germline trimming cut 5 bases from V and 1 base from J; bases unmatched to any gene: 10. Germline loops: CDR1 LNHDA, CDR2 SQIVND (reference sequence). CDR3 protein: CASSVTGGRASYEQYF. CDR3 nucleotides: TGTGCCAGTAGTGTAACAGGGGGTCGAGCGTCCTACGAGCAGTACTTC.

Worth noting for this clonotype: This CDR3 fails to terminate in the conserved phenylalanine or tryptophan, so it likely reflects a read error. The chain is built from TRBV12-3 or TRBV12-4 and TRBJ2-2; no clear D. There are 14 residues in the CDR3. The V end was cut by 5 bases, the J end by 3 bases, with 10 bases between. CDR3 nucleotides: TGTGCCAGCAGTGAAGTGGCAGACACCGGGGAGCTGTTTCTT. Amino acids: CASSEVADTGELFL.